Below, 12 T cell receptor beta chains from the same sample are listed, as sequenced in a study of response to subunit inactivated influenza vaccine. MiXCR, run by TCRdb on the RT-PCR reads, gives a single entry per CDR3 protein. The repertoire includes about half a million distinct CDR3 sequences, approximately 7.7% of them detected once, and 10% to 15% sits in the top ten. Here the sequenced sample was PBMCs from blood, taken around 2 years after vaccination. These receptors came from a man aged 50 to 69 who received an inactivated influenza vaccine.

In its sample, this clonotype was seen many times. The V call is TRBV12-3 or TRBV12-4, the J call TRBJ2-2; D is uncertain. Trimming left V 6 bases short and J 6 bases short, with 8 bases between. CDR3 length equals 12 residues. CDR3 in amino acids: CASSPGAGELFF. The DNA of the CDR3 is TGTGCCAGCAGCCCCGGTGCCGGGGAGCTGTTTTTT.

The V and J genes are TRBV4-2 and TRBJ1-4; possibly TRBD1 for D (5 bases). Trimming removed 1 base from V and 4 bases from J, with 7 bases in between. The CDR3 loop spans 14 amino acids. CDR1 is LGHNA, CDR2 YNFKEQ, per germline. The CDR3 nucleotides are TGTGCCAGCAGCCAAGGGGGCTATAATGAAAAACTGTTTTTT. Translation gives CASSQGGYNEKLFF.

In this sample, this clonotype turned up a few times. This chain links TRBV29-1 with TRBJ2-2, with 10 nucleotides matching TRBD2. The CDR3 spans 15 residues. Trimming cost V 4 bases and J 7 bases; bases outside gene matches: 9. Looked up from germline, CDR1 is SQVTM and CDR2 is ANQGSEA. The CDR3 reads CSVVGSGRSNGELFF. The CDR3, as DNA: TGCAGCGTTGTAGGTAGCGGGAGGTCCAACGGGGAGCTGTTTTTT.

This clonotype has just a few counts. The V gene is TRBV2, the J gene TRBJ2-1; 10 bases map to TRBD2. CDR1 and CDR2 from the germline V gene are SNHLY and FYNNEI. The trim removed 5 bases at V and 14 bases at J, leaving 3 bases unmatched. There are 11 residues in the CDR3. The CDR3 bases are TGTGCCAGCAGTTCCGGACTAGCGGAGTTCTTC. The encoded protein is CASSSGLAEFF.

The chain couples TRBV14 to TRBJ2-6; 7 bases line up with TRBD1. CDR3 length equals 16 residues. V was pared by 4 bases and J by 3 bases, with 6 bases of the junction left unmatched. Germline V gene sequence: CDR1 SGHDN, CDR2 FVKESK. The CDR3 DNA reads TGTGCCAGCAGCCGACAGGGTAATAGTGGGGCCAACGTCCTGACTTTC. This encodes CASSRQGNSGANVLTF.

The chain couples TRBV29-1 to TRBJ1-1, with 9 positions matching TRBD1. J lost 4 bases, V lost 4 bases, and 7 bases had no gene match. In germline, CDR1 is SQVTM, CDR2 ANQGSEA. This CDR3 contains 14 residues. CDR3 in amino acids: CSVGTGGYGTEAFF. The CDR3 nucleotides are TGCAGCGTTGGAACAGGGGGCTACGGCACTGAAGCTTTCTTT.

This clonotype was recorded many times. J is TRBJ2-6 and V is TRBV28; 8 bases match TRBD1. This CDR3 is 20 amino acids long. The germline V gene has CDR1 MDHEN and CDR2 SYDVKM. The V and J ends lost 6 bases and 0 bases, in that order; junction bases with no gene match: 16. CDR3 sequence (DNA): TGTGCCAGCAGCACATCAACCCGGGACAGGTCCTTCTCTGGGGCCAACGTCCTGACTTTC. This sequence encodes CASSTSTRDRSFSGANVLTF.

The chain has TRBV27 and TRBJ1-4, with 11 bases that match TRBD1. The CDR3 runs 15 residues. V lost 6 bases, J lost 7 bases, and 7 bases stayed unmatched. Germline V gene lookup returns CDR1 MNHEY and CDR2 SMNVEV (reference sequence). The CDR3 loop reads CASSRTGGRSEKLFF. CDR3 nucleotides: TGTGCCAGCAGCCGGACAGGGGGCAGGAGTGAAAAACTGTTTTTT.

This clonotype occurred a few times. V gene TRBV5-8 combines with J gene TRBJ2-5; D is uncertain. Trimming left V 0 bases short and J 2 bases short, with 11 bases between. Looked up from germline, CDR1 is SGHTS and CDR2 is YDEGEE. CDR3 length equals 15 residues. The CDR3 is CASSLVSLGQETQYF. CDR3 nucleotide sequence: TGTGCCAGCAGCTTGGTGTCGCTGGGGCAAGAGACCCAGTACTTC.

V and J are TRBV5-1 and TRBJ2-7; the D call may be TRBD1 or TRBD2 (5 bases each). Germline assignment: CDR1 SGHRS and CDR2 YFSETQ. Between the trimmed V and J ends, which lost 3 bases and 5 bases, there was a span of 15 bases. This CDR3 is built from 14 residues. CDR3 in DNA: TGCGCCAGCAGCTCCTCCAGCTGGGGACACGAGCAGTACTTC. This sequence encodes CASSSSSWGHEQYF.

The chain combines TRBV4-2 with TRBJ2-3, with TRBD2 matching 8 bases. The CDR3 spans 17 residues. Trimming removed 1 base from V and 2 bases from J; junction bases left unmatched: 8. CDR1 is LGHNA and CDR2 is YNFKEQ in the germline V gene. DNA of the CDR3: TGTGCCAGCAGCCAAGGGGTAGCGGGAACGTACACAGATACGCAGTATTTT. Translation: CASSQGVAGTYTDTQYF.

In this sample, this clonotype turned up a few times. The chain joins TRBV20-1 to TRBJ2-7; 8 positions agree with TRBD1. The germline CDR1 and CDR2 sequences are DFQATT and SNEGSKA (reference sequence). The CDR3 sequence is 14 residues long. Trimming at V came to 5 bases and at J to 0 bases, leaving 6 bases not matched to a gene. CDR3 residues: CSARDRRFSYEQYF. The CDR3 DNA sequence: TGCAGTGCTCGGGACAGGCGCTTCTCCTACGAGCAGTACTTC.